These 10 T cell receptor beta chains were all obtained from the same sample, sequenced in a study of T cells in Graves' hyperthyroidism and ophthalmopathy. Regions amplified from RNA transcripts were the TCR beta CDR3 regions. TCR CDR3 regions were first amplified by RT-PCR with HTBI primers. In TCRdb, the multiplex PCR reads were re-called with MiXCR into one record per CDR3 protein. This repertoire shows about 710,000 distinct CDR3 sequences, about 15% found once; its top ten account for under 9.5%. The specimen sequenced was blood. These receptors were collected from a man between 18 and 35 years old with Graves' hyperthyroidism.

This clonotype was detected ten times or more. In DNA, the CDR3 is TGTGCCAGCCTCAGTAGTCCAGGGCGCACAGATACGCAGTATTTT. Amino acid sequence: CASLSSPGRTDTQYF. J is TRBJ2-3 and V is TRBV28; maybe TRBD1 (5 bases). The CDR3 has 15 residues. V was clipped by 8 bases and J by 1 base, with 16 bases between them. The germline V gene encodes CDR1 MDHEN and CDR2 SYDVKM.

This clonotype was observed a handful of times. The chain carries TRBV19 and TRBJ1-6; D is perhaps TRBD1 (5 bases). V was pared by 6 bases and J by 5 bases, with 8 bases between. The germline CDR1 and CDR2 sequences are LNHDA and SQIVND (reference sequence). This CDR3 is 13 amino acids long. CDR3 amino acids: CASRGPDNSPLHF. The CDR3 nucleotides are TGTGCCAGTAGGGGACCAGATAATTCACCCCTCCACTTT.

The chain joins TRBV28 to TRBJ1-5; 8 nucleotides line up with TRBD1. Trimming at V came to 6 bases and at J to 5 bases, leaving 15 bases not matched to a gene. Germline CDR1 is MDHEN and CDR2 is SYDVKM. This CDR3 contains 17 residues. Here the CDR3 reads CASSMIRLRGRDQPQHF. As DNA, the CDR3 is TGTGCCAGCAGCATGATCCGTCTCAGGGGGCGCGATCAGCCCCAGCATTTT.

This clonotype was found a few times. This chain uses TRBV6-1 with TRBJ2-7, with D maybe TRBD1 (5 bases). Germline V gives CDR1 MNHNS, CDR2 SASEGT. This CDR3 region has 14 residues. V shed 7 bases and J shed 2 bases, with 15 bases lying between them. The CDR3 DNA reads TGTGCCAGCACCCCCGGCAGGGAAACCTACGAGCAGTACTTC. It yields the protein CASTPGRETYEQYF.

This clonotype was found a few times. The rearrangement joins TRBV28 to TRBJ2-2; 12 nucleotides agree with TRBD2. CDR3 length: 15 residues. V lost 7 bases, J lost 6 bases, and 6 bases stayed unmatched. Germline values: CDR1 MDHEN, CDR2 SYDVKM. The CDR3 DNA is TGTGCCAGCAACAAACTAGCGGGAGGCGCCGGGGAGCTGTTTTTT. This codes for CASNKLAGGAGELFF.

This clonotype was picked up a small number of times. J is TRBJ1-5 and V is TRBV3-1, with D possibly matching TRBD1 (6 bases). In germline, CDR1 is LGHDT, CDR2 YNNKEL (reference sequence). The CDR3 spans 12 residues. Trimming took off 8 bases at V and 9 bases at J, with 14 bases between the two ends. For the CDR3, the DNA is TGTGCCAGCGGGGGGGGGCCAGGGCCCCAGCATTTT. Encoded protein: CASGGGPGPQHF.

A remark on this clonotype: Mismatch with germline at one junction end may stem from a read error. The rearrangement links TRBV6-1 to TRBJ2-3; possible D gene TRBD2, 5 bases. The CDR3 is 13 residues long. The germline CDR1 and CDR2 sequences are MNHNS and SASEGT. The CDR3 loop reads CASREGLLDTQYF. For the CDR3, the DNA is TGTGCCAGCAGGGAAGGACTGTTGGATACGCAGTATTTT.

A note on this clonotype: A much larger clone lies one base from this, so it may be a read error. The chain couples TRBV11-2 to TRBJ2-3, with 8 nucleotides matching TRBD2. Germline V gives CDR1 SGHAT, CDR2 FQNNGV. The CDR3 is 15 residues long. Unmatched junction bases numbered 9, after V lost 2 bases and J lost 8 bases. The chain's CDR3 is CASSLRAGVQSTQYF. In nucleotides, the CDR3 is TGTGCCAGCAGCTTAAGAGCGGGAGTCCAAAGTACGCAGTATTTT.

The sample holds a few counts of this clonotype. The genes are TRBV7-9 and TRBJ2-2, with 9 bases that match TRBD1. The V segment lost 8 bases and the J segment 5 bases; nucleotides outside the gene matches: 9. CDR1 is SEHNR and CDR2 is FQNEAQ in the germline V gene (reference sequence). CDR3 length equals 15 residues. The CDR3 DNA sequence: TGTGCCAGCGCAGCGGGGACAGGGTATACCGGGGAGCTGTTTTTT. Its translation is CASAAGTGYTGELFF.

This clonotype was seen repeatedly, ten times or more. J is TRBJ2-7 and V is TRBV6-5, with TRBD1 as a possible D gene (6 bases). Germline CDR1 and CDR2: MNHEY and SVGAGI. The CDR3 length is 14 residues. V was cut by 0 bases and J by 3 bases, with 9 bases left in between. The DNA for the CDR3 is TGTGCCAGCAGTTACTCCCAGGGGAACTACGAGCAGTACTTC. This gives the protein CASSYSQGNYEQYF.